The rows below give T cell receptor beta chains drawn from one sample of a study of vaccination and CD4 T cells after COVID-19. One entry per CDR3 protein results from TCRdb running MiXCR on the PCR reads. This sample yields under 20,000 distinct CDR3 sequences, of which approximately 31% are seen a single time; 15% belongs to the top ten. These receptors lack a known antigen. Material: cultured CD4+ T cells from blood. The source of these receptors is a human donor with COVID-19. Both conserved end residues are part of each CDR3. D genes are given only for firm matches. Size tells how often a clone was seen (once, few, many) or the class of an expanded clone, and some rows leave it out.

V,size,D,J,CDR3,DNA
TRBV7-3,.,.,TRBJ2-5,CASSLDALRGQETQYF,TGTGCCAGCAGCTTGGATGCCCTAAGGGGGCAAGAGACCCAGTACTTC
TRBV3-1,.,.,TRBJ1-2,CASSQGWQDGYTF,TGTGCCAGCAGCCAAGGTTGGCAGGATGGCTACACCTTC
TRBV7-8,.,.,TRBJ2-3,CASSLVGADTQYF,TGTGCCAGCAGCTTAGTGGGGGCGGATACGCAGTATTTT
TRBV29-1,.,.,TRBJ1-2,CSVGEGSYGYTF,TGCAGCGTTGGCGAGGGTAGCTATGGCTACACCTTC
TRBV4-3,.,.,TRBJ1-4,CASSQDQWNEKLFF,TGCGCCAGCAGCCAGGACCAGTGGAATGAAAAACTGTTTTTT
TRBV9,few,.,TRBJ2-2,CASSVDPSAGELFF,TGTGCCAGCAGCGTAGATCCCTCGGCCGGGGAGCTGTTTTTT
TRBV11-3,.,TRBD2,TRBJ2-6,CASSPGLDVYSGANVLTF,TGTGCCAGCAGCCCGGGACTAGACGTATACTCTGGGGCCAACGTCCTGACTTTC
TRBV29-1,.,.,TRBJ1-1,CSVSRGNTEAFF,TGCAGCGTTTCTCGGGGGAACACTGAAGCTTTCTTT
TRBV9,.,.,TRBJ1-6,CASSSYSTLNNSPLHF,TGTGCCAGCAGCTCCTATAGCACCCTCAACAATTCACCCCTCCACTTT
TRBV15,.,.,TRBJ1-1,CATSILGLNTEALF,TGTGCCACCAGCATCCTGGGACTTAACACTGAAGCTCTCTTT
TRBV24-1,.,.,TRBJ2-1,CATSDFGQRREQFF,TGTGCCACCAGTGATTTCGGACAGAGGAGGGAGCAGTTCTTC
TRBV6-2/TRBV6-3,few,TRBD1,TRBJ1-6,CASSRAGTGVGPPLHF,TGTGCCAGCAGTCGGGCCGGGACAGGAGTTGGACCACCCCTCCACTTT
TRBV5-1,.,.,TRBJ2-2,CASSQGLNTGELFF,TGCGCCAGCAGCCAGGGGTTAAACACCGGGGAGCTGTTTTTT
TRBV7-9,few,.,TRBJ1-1,CASSTGQMNTEAFF,TGTGCCAGCAGCACTGGACAGATGAACACTGAAGCTTTCTTT
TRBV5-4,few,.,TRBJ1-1,CASSLGRGGRNTEAFF,TGTGCCAGCAGCTTGGGTCGCGGCGGTAGGAACACTGAAGCTTTCTTT
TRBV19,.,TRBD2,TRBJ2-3,CASSGVGGGNTDTQYF,TGTGCCAGTAGTGGGGTTGGCGGGGGGAACACAGATACGCAGTATTTT
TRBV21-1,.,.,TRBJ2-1,CASSKDSSRRVSSYNEQFF,TGTGCCAGCAGCAAAGATAGCAGCCGAAGGGTTAGCTCCTACAATGAGCAGTTCTTC
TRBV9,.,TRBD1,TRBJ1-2,CASSAGTGANYGYTF,TGTGCCAGCAGTGCCGGGACAGGGGCTAACTATGGCTACACCTTC
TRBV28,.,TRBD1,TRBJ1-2,CASSSIDRAGGYTF,TGTGCCAGCAGTTCGATCGACAGGGCCGGTGGCTACACCTTC
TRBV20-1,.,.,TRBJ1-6,CSAREDSYNSPLHF,TGCAGTGCTAGAGAGGACTCCTATAATTCACCCCTCCACTTT
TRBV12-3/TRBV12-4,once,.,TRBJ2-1,CASSFDGGYNEQFF,TGTGCCAGCAGTTTTGACGGAGGATACAATGAGCAGTTCTTC
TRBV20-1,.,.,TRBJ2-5,CSAAPEETQYF,TGCAGTGCCGCCCCAGAGGAGACCCAGTACTTC
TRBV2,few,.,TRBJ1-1,CASSVAGRNTEAFF,TGTGCCAGCAGTGTGGCAGGGAGGAACACTGAAGCTTTCTTT
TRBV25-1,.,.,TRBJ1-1,CASFSGPNTEAFF,TGTGCCAGCTTTTCAGGACCGAACACTGAAGCTTTCTTT
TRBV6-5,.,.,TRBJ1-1,CASSYSTGTEAFF,TGTGCCAGCAGTTACTCCACAGGCACTGAAGCTTTCTTT
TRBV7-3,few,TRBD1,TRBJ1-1,CASTATGTNTEAFF,TGTGCCAGCACCGCGACAGGGACGAACACTGAAGCTTTCTTT
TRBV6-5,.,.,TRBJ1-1,CASSYSTGRMSEAFF,TGTGCCAGCAGTTACTCGACAGGTAGGATGAGTGAAGCTTTCTTT
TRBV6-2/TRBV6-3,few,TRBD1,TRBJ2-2,CASSRQGVDTGELFF,TGTGCCAGCAGCCGACAGGGCGTCGACACCGGGGAGCTGTTTTTT
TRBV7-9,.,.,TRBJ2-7,CASSPRGVSSYEQYF,TGTGCCAGCAGCCCCCGAGGGGTGAGCTCCTACGAGCAGTACTTC
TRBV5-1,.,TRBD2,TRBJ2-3,CASSLATSGGPSRATQYF,TGCGCCAGCAGCTTGGCCACTAGCGGGGGACCTTCGCGGGCTACGCAGTATTTT
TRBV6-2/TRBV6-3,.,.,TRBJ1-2,CASKNGGEPLYGYTF,TGTGCCAGCAAAAACGGGGGGGAACCCCTCTATGGCTACACCTTC
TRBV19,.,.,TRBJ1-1,CASSITGLNTEAFF,TGTGCCAGTAGTATCACTGGGCTGAACACTGAAGCTTTCTTT
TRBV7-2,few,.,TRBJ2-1,CASKSGASNNEQFF,TGTGCCAGCAAGTCCGGGGCCAGCAACAATGAGCAGTTCTTC
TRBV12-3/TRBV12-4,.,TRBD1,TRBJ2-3,CASTRDRGTDTQYF,TGTGCCAGCACCCGGGACAGGGGGACAGATACGCAGTATTTT
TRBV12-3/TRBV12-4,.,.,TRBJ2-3,CASSLTVSVGFTDTQYF,TGTGCCAGCAGTTTAACCGTCTCGGTAGGATTCACAGATACGCAGTATTTT
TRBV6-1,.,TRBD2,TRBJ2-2,CASSEVRLASGELFF,TGTGCCAGCAGTGAAGTTAGACTAGCGTCCGGGGAGCTGTTTTTT
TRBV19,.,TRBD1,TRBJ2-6,CASSTGAWGGANVLTF,TGTGCCAGTTCAACAGGGGCCTGGGGTGGGGCCAACGTCCTGACTTTC
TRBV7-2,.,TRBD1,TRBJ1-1,CASSVTGAKNTEAFF,TGTGCCAGCAGCGTAACAGGGGCAAAGAACACTGAAGCTTTCTTT
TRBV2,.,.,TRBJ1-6,CASSVAETGSPLHF,TGTGCCAGCAGTGTTGCAGAGACGGGATCACCCCTCCACTTT
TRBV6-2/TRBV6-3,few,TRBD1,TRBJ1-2,CASRAGQGAYGYTF,TGTGCCAGCAGAGCGGGACAGGGTGCCTATGGCTACACCTTC
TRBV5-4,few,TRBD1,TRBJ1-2,CASSSGRGREYGYTF,TGTGCCAGCAGCTCTGGGAGGGGGCGAGAATATGGCTACACCTTC
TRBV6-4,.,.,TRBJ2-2,CANSDSGLDTGELFF,TGTGCCAACAGTGACTCTGGGTTAGACACCGGGGAGCTGTTTTTT
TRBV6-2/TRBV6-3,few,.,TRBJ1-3,CASSYWGPRSGNTIYF,TGTGCCAGCAGTTACTGGGGGCCCCGCTCTGGAAACACCATATATTTT
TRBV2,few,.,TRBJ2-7,CASSEIPSEQYF,TGTGCCAGCAGTGAGATCCCCTCCGAGCAGTACTTC
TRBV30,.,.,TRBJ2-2,CAWSVAGGELFF,TGTGCCTGGAGTGTGGCAGGGGGGGAGCTGTTTTTT
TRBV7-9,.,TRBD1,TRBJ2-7,CASSFGTGTYEQYF,TGTGCCAGCAGCTTTGGGACAGGGACCTACGAGCAGTACTTC
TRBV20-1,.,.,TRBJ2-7,CSARNSGHGHF,TGCAGTGCGCGAAATAGCGGCCACGGGCACTTC
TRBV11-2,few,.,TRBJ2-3,CASSFRRQASTDTQYF,TGTGCCAGCAGCTTCAGACGGCAAGCTAGCACAGATACGCAGTATTTT
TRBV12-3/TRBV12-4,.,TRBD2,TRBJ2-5,CASSLAGLAGGGETQYF,TGTGCCAGCAGTTTGGCCGGACTAGCGGGGGGAGGTGAGACCCAGTACTTC
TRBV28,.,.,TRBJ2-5,CATASTLQETQYF,TGTGCCACCGCCTCGACCTTACAAGAGACCCAGTACTTC
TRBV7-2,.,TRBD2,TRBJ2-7,CASSSGLAGHEQYF,TGTGCCAGCAGCTCCGGACTAGCGGGGCACGAGCAGTACTTC
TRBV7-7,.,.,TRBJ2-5,CASGGPLETQYF,TGTGCTAGCGGTGGACCCCTGGAGACCCAGTACTTC